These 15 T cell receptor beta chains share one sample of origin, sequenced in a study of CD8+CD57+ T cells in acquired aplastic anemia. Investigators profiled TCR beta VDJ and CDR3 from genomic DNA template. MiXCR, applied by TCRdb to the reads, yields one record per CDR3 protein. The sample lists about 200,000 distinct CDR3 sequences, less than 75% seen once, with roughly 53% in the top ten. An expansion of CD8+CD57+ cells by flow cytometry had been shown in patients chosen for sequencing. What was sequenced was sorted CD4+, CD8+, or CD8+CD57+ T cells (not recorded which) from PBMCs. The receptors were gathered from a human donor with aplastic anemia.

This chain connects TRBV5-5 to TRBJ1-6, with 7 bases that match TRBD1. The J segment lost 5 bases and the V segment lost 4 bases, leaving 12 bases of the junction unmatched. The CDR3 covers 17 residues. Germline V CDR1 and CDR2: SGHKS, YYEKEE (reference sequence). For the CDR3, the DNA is TGTGCCAGCAGCCCGGACAGGTTTTCGCGCAATAATTCACCCCTCCACTTT. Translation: CASSPDRFSRNNSPLHF.

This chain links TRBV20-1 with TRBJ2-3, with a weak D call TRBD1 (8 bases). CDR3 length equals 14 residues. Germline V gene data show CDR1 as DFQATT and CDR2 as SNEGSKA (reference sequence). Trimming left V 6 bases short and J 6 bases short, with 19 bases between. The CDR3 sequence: CSAQAGQVGDTQYF. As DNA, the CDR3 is TGCAGTGCCCAAGCGGGACAGGTCGGGGATACGCAGTATTTT.

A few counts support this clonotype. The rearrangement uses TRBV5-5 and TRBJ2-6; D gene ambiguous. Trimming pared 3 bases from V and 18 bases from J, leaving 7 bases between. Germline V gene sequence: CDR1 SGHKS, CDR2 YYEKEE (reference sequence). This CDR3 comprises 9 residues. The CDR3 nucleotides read TGTGCCAGCAGCTCCGAGCGGACTTTC. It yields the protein CASSSERTF.

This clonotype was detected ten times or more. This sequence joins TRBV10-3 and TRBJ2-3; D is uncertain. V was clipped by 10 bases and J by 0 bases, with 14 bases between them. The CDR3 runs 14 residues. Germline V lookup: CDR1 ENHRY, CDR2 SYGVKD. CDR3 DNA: TGTGCCACTCTTCCGACCCCTAGCACAGATACGCAGTATTTT. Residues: CATLPTPSTDTQYF.

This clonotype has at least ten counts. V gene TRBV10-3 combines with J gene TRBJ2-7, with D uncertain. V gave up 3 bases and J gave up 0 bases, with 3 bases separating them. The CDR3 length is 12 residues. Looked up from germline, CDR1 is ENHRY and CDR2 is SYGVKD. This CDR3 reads CAISDTSYEQYF. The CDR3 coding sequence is TGTGCCATCAGTGATACCTCCTACGAGCAGTACTTC.

CDR3 in DNA: TGTGCCAGCAGGGGGACAGGGTCTGAGCAGTTCTTC. It codes for CASRGTGSEQFF. The chain is built from TRBV2 and TRBJ2-1, with TRBD1 matching 9 bases. After removal of 6 bases from V and 9 bases from J, the junction contained 3 bases not matched to a gene. The CDR3 totals 12 residues. The germline V gene encodes CDR1 SNHLY and CDR2 FYNNEI.

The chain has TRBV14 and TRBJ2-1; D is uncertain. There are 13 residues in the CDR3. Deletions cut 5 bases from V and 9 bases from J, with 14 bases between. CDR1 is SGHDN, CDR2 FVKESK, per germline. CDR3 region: CASSSGSFVEQFF. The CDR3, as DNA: TGTGCCAGCAGCTCTGGGTCCTTCGTTGAGCAGTTCTTC.

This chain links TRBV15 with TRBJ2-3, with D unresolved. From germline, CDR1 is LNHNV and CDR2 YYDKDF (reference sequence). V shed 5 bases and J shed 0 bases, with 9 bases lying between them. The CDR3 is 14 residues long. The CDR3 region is CATSAASSTDTQYF. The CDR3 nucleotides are TGTGCCACCAGCGCAGCTTCTAGCACAGATACGCAGTATTTT.

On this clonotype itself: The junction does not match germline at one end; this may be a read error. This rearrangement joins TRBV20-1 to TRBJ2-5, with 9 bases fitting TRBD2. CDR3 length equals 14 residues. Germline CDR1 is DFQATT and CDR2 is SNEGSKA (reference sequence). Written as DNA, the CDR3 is TGCAGTGCTAGAGGACTAGCGGTACAAGAGACCCAGTACTTT. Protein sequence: CSARGLAVQETQYF.

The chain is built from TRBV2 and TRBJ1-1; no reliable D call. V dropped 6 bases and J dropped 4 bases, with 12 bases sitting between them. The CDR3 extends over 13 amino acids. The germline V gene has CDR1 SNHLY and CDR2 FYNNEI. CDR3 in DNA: TGTGCCAGCAGGCCCGGGGTTGGCACTGAAGCTTTCTTT. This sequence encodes CASRPGVGTEAFF.

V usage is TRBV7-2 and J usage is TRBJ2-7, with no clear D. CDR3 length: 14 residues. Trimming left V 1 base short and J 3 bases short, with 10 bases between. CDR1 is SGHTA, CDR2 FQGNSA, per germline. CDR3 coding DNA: TGTGCCAGCAGCTTAGAGGTATCGGGCTACGAGCAGTACTTC. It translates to CASSLEVSGYEQYF.

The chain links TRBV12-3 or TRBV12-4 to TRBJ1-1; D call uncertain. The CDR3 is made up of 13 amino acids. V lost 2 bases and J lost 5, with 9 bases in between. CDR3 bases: TGTGCCAGCAGTTTAACAAGTCAAACTGAAGCTTTCTTT. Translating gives CASSLTSQTEAFF.

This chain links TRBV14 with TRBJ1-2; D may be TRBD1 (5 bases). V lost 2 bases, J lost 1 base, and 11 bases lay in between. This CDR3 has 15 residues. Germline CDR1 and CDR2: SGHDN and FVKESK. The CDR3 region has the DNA TGTGCCAGCAGCCAAAGTTTGGGGGGTAACTATGGCTACACCTTC. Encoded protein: CASSQSLGGNYGYTF.

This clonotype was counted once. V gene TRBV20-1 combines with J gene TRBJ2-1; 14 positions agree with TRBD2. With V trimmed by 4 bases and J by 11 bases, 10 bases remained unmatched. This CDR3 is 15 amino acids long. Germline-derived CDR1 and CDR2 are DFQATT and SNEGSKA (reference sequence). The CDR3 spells CSATGLAGGGRQQFF. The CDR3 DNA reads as TGCAGTGCTACCGGACTAGCGGGGGGCGGGAGACAGCAGTTCTTC.

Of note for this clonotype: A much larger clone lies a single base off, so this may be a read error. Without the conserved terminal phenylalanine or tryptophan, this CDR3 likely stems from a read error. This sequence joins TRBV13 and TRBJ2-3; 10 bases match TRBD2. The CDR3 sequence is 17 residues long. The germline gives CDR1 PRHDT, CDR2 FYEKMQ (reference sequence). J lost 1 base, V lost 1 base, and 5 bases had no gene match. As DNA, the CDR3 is TGTGCCAGCAGCTTAGAGCGGGGGGGCCAGGGCACAGATACGCAGTATCTT. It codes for CASSLERGGQGTDTQYL.